Included here is one T cell receptor beta chain sequence, with context. The antigen is not known. Depths of 1 in 200,000 to 1 in 1 million T cells were the sequencing target. Profiled with immunoSEQ multiplex PCR; TCRdb holds only in-frame clones, not every one. This sample has about 140,000 clones; about 72% occur once, and the top ten carry around a quarter. CDR1 and CDR2 (germline): LNHDA, SQIVND (reference sequence). V was pared by 4 bases and J by 9 bases, with 9 bases of the junction left unmatched. This CDR3 spans 15 amino acids. This specimen comes from a study of cytotoxic CD8 clonotypes in ibrutinib-treated CLL. General observations from the study: Sustained-remission and progressing patients diverged in sampling times.

This material consisted of PBMCs, taken after 12 months of ibrutinib treatment. V usage is TRBV19 and J usage is TRBJ1-6, with 7 bases aligning to TRBD1. The clonotype originates from a human donor with chronic lymphocytic leukemia. The CDR3 nucleotides are TGTGCCAGTAGTAGAAGCCGGGACAGTTCTTCACCCCTCCACTTT. It is translated as CASSRSRDSSSPLHF.